This entry lists 17 T cell receptor beta chains sequenced from one sample in a study of T cells in Graves' hyperthyroidism and ophthalmopathy. Using RNA transcripts as the source, TCR beta CDR3 regions were amplified. RT-PCR in the first round (using the HTBI primer set) targeted the TCR CDR3. Each CDR3 protein is one row after TCRdb ran MiXCR on the multiplex PCR reads. The profile shows fewer than 550,000 distinct CDR3 sequences, 15% to 19% of them singletons. The sequencing sample was made of blood. These receptors all stem from a woman younger than 35 with Graves' hyperthyroidism.

V gene TRBV30 combines with J gene TRBJ1-2; TRBD1 might be the D (6 bases). Trimming removed 4 bases at V and 1 base at J, with 10 bases between. The CDR3 is 13 residues long. CDR1 is GTSNPN, CDR2 SVGIG, per germline (reference sequence). CDR3 DNA: TGTGCCTGGAAAGGGGGATTTAACTATGGCTACACCTTC. Its protein is CAWKGGFNYGYTF.

With regard to this clonotype: A much bigger clone sits one base away, suggesting this may be a read error. The chain links TRBV10-3 to TRBJ1-2; D gene ambiguous. Per germline, CDR1 ENHRY and CDR2 SYGVKD. This CDR3 contains 15 residues. V lost 3 bases and J lost 4, with 15 bases in between. CDR3: CAISELLTVVYGYTF. CDR3 DNA: TGTGCCATCAGTGAACTTTTGACGGTAGTCTATGGCTACACCTTC.

This clonotype was recorded at least ten times. This chain uses TRBV10-3 with TRBJ2-3; 9 bases line up with TRBD2. The CDR3 length is 17 residues. Germline lookup yields CDR1 ENHRY and CDR2 SYGVKD. Unmatched junction bases numbered 10, after V lost 0 bases and J lost 6 bases. The CDR3 loop reads CAISESVRGGGADTQYF. Written as DNA, the CDR3 is TGTGCCATCAGTGAGTCAGTTCGCGGCGGGGGGGCGGATACGCAGTATTTT.

This clonotype was seen repeatedly, ten times or more. The J gene is TRBJ1-1, the V gene TRBV6-5; weak D call: TRBD1 (6 bases). Germline assignment: CDR1 MNHEY and CDR2 SVGAGI. The V gene lost 2 bases and the J gene lost 7 bases, with 11 bases spanning the gap. The CDR3 loop spans 13 amino acids. The CDR3 loop is CASSYSRGFEAFF. CDR3 nucleotide sequence: TGTGCCAGCAGTTACAGCAGGGGTTTTGAAGCTTTCTTT.

This clonotype was seen only a few times. The chain is built from TRBV29-1 and TRBJ1-2; no firm D call. V gave up 2 bases and J gave up 4 bases, with 8 bases separating them. Germline CDR1 SQVTM, CDR2 ANQGSEA. The CDR3 spans 12 residues. The CDR3: CSVEQERYGYTF. The CDR3 DNA reads as TGCAGCGTTGAACAGGAGCGCTATGGCTACACCTTC.

The chain uses TRBV3-1 and TRBJ1-6, with TRBD1 matching over 8 bases. Germline V gene sequence: CDR1 LGHDT, CDR2 YNNKEL (reference sequence). V lost 5 bases to trimming and J lost 10 bases; unmatched junction nucleotides: 7. The CDR3 length is 14 residues. The CDR3, as DNA: TGTGCCAGCAGCTTGACAGGGGATGACTCACCCCTCCACTTT. Protein product: CASSLTGDDSPLHF.

V and J are TRBV4-1 and TRBJ1-1, with TRBD1 as a possible D gene (5 bases). The CDR3 has 16 residues. Germline lookup yields CDR1 MGHRA and CDR2 YSYEKL. V was shortened by 1 base and J by 3 bases, with 15 bases between the two germline ends. In nucleotides, the CDR3 is TGCGCCAGCAGCCAAGGCGGGGGAGGGTCTGACACTGAAGCTTTCTTT. This encodes CASSQGGGGSDTEAFF.

At least ten counts were recorded for this clonotype. The rearrangement links TRBV3-1 to TRBJ2-3, with D tentatively TRBD2 (5 bases). CDR1 and CDR2 (germline): LGHDT, YNNKEL (reference sequence). V was trimmed by 0 bases and J by 6 bases, leaving 13 bases between them. This CDR3 region has 15 residues. The CDR3 coding sequence is TGTGCCAGCAGCCAAGATAGGCTAGCCGGGGATACGCAGTATTTT. Its protein is CASSQDRLAGDTQYF.

This rearrangement joins TRBV7-9 to TRBJ1-2, with 8 bases fitting TRBD1. Germline CDR1 reads SEHNR; CDR2 reads FQNEAQ (reference sequence). The junction had 11 bases not matched to a gene; V was cut back by 6 bases and J by 2 bases. CDR3 length: 16 residues. CDR3 amino acids: CASREGQAGPNYGYTF. Here the CDR3 DNA reads TGTGCCAGCAGAGAGGGACAGGCTGGTCCAAACTATGGCTACACCTTC.

In this sample, this clonotype turned up many times. The rearrangement joins TRBV12-3 or TRBV12-4 to TRBJ2-2; the match to TRBD2 covers 13 bases. This CDR3 is built from 16 residues. The V segment lost 9 bases and the J segment 6 bases; nucleotides outside the gene matches: 10. In nucleotides, the CDR3 is TGTGCCAGTAAGGGACTAGCGGGAAGGGAAGCCGGGGAGCTGTTTTTT. Translated, it gives CASKGLAGREAGELFF.

At least ten counts were recorded for this clonotype. V and J are TRBV5-1 and TRBJ2-3; perhaps TRBD2 as D (6 bases). The V end was cut by 3 bases, the J end by 13 bases, with 12 bases between. The germline V gene has CDR1 SGHRS and CDR2 YFSETQ. CDR3 length: 11 amino acids. The DNA of the CDR3 is TGCGCCAGCAGCTCGGGGGAGTTGAAGTATTTT. It translates to CASSSGELKYF.

This clonotype was recorded at least ten times. The rearrangement uses TRBV6-5 and TRBJ2-7; 9 bases match TRBD1. Per the germline V gene, CDR1 is MNHEY and CDR2 is SVGAGI. J lost 4 bases, V lost 2 bases, and 3 bases had no gene match. The length of the CDR3 is 14 residues. CDR3 nucleotide sequence: TGTGCCAGCAGTTACGGGACAGGGAAATACGAGCAGTACTTC. Translated, it gives CASSYGTGKYEQYF.

CDR3 DNA sequence: TGTGCCAGCAGCCAGTTGCGACTGAGTCGGGGAACAGATACGCAGTATTTT. This encodes CASSQLRLSRGTDTQYF. The chain uses TRBV11-3 and TRBJ2-3; D might be TRBD2 (5 bases). The CDR3 runs 17 residues. Germline CDR1 SGHNT, CDR2 YENEEA. Trimming took off 5 bases at V and 3 bases at J, with 21 bases between the two ends.

This clonotype occurred many times. V gene TRBV20-1 combines with J gene TRBJ2-3; TRBD2 aligns across 7 bases. The germline V gene encodes CDR1 DFQATT and CDR2 SNEGSKA (reference sequence). Losses at the gene ends were 3 bases for V and 3 bases for J; bases not matched to a gene: 3. This CDR3 spans 13 amino acids. The CDR3 DNA reads as TGCAGTGCTAGCGCGGGGGTGACAGATACGCAGTATTTT. Its protein product is CSASAGVTDTQYF.

With regard to this clonotype: This may be a read error: a much more frequent sequence differs by one nucleotide. The chain combines TRBV2 with TRBJ2-2; perhaps TRBD2 as D (5 bases). The CDR3 has 12 residues. Germline V gene lookup returns CDR1 SNHLY and CDR2 FYNNEI. V was cut by 9 bases and J by 5 bases, with 10 bases left in between. The CDR3 DNA reads TGTGCCAGTTGTAGGAGGACCGGGGAGCTGTTTTTT. Translated, it gives CASCRRTGELFF.

This clonotype has more than one count but fewer than ten. The chain carries TRBV4-1 and TRBJ2-7; the D gene is possibly TRBD2 (5 bases). The germline V gene encodes CDR1 MGHRA and CDR2 YSYEKL. This CDR3 comprises 13 residues. V lost 6 bases and J lost 2, with 11 bases in between. In DNA, the CDR3 is TGCGCCAGCAGTCAGACGGGAACCTACGAGCAGTACTTC. This encodes CASSQTGTYEQYF.

This clonotype appeared a few times. The chain carries TRBV5-6 and TRBJ1-2; TRBD1 matches at 8 bases. This CDR3 comprises 14 residues. Trimming took 4 bases from V and 5 from J; bases not matched to a gene: 7. Germline CDR1 SGHDT, CDR2 YYEEEE. The CDR3 sequence is CASSPDRGRYGYTF. CDR3 DNA: TGTGCCAGCAGCCCTGACAGGGGAAGATATGGCTACACCTTC.